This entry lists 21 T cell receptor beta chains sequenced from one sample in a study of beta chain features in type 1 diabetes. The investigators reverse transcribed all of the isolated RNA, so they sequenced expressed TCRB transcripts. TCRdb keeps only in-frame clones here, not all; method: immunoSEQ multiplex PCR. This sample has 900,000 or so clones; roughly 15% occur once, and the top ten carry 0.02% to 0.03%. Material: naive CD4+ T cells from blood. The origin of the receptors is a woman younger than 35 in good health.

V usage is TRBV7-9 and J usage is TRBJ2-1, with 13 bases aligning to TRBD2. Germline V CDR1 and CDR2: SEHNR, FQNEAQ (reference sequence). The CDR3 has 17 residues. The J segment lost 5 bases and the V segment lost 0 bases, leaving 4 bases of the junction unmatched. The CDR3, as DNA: TGTGCCAGCAGCTTAGCAGGAACTAGCGGGAGGGACAATGAGCAGTTCTTC. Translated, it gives CASSLAGTSGRDNEQFF. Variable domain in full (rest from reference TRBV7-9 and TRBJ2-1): DTGVSQNPRHKITKRGQNVTFRCDPISEHNRLYWYRQTLGQGPEFLTYFQNEAQLEKSRLLSDRFSAERPKGSFSTLEIQRTEQGDSAMYLCASSLAGTSGRDNEQFFGPGTRLTVL.

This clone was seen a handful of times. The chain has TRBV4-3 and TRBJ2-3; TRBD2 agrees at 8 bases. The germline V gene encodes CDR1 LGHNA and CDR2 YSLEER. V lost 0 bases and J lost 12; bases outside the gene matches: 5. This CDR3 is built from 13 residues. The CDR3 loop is CASSQDSGTSQYF. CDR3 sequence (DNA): TGCGCCAGCAGCCAAGATTCCGGGACTAGTCAGTATTTT.

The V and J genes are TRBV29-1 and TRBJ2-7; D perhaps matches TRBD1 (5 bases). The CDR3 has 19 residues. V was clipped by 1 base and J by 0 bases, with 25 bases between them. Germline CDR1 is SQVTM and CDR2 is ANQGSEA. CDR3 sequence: CSVEAVVWTQKAYSYEQYF. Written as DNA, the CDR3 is TGCAGCGTTGAAGCCGTCGTGTGGACACAAAAAGCCTACTCCTACGAGCAGTACTTC.

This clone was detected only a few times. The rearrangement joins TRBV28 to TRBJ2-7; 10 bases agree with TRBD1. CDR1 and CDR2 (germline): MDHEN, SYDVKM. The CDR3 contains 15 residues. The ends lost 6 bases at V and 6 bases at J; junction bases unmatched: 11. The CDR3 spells CASSPPGQGLSEQYF. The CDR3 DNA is TGTGCCAGCAGCCCACCGGGACAGGGGCTAAGCGAGCAGTACTTC.

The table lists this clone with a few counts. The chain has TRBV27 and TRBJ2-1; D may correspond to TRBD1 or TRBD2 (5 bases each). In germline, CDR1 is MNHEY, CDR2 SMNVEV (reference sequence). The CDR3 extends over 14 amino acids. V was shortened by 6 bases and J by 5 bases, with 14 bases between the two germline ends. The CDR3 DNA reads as TGTGCCAGCAGCGAGGGACGTAGAGACAATGAGCAGTTCTTC. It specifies CASSEGRRDNEQFF.

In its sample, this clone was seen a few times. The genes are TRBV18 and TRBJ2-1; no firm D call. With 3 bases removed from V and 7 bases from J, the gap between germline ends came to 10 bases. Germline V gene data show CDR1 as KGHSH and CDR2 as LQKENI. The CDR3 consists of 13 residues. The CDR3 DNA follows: TGTGCCAGCTCACCCACCATCAGGAATGAGCAGTTCTTC. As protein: CASSPTIRNEQFF.

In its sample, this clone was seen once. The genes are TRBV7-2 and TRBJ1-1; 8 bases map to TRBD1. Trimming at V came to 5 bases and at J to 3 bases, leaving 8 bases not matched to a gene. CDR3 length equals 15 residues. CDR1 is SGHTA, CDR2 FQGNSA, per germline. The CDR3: CASSTDRASYTEAFF. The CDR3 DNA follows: TGTGCCAGCAGCACGGACAGGGCCTCGTACACTGAAGCTTTCTTT. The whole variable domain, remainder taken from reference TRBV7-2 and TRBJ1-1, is GAGVSQSPSNKVTEKGKDVELRCDPISGHTALYWYRQSLGQGLEFLIYFQGNSAPDKSGLPSDRFSAERTGGSVSTLTIQRTQQEDSAVYLCASSTDRASYTEAFFGQGTRLTVV.

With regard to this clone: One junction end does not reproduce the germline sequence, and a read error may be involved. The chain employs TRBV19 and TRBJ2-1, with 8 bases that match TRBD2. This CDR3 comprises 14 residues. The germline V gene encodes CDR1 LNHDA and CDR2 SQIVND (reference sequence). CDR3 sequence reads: CASSIVDRGSGKVF. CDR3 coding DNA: TGTGCCAGTAGTATAGTTGACCGGGGTAGCGGGAAGGTCTTC.

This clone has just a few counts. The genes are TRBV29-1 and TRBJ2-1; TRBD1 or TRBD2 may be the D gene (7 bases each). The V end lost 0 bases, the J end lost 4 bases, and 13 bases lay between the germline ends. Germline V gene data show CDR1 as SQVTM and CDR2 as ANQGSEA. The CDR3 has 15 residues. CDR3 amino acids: CSVEESGGQYNEQFF. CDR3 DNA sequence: TGCAGCGTTGAAGAATCGGGGGGACAGTACAATGAGCAGTTCTTC.

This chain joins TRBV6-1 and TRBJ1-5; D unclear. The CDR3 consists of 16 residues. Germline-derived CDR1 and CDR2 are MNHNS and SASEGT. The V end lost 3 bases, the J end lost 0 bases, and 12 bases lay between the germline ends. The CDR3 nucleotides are TGTGCCAGCAGTGAGCAGGACGGATATAGCAATCAGCCCCAGCATTTT. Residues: CASSEQDGYSNQPQHF.

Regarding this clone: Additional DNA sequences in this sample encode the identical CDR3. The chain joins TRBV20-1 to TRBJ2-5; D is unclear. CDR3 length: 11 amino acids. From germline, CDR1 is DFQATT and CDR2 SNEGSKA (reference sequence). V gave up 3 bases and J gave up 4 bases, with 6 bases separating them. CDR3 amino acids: CSASLRETQYF. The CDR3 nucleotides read TGCAGTGCTAGTCTCCGAGAGACCCAGTACTTC.

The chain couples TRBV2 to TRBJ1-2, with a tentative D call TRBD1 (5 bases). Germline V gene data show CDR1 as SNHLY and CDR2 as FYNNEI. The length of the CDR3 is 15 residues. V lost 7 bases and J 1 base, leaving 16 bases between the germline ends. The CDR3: CASKNTGVGNYGYTF. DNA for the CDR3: TGTGCCAGCAAGAACACAGGAGTGGGTAACTATGGCTACACCTTC.

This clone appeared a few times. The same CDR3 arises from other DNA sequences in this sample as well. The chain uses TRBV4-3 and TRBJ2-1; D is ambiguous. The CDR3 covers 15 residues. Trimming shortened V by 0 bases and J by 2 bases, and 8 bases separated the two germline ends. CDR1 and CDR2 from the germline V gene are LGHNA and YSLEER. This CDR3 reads CASSQDGNTYNEQFF. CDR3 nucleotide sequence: TGCGCCAGCAGCCAAGATGGTAACACCTACAATGAGCAGTTCTTC.

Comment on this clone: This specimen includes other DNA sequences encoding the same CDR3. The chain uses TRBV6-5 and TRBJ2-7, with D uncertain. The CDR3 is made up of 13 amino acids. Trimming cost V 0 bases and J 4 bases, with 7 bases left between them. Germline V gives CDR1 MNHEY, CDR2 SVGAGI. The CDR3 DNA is TGTGCCAGCAGTTACTCCGGGTCATACGAGCAGTACTTC. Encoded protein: CASSYSGSYEQYF.

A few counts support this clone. CDR3 residues: CASSSDGGLGADTQYF. CDR3 nucleotides: TGTGCCAGCAGTTCGGACGGGGGACTCGGAGCGGATACGCAGTATTTT. The rearrangement uses TRBV6-5 and TRBJ2-3; tentative D call: TRBD2 (6 bases). From germline, CDR1 is MNHEY and CDR2 SVGAGI. V shed 4 bases and J shed 6 bases, with 20 bases lying between them. The CDR3 is 16 residues long.

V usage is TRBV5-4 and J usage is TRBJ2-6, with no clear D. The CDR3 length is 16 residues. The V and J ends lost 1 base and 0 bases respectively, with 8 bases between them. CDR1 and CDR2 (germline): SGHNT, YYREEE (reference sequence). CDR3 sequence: CASSLSGRSGANVLTF. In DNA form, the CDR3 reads TGTGCCAGCAGCTTGTCAGGCCGCTCTGGGGCCAACGTCCTGACTTTC.

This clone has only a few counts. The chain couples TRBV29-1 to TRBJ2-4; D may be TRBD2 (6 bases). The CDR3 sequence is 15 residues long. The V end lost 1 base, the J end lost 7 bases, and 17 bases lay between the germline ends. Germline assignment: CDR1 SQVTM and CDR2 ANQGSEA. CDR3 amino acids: CSVEGPRGGANIQYF. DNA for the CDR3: TGCAGCGTTGAAGGCCCGAGAGGCGGGGCGAACATTCAGTACTTC.

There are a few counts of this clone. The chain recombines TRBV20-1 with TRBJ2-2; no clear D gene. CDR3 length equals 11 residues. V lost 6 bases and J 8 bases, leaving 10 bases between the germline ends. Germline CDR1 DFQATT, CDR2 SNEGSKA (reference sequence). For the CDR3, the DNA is TGCAGTGCCTTAACGCAGGGGGAGCTGTTTTTT. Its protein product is CSALTQGELFF.

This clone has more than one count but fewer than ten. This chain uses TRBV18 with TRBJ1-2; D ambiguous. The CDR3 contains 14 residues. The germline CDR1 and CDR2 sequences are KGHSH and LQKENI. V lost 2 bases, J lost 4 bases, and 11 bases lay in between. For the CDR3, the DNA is TGTGCCAGCTCACCAACTCAGGATGCCTATGGCTACACCTTC. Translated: CASSPTQDAYGYTF.

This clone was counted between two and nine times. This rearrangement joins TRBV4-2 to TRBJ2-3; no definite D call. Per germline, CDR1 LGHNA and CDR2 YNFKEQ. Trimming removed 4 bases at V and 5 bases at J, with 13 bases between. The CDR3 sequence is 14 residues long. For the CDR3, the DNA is TGTGCCAGCAGCCCGAACTCCCACCAAGATACGCAGTATTTT. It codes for CASSPNSHQDTQYF.

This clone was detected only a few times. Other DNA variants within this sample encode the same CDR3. CDR3 DNA sequence: TGTGCCAGCAGCGTCGTCGGGGCACCGATCCAAGAGACCCAGTACTTC. Amino acids: CASSVVGAPIQETQYF. V and J are TRBV7-2 and TRBJ2-5; D assignment may be TRBD1 or TRBD2 (5 bases each). The CDR3 is 16 residues long. V was clipped by 5 bases and J by 1 base, with 17 bases between them. Germline-derived CDR1 and CDR2 are SGHTA and FQGNSA.